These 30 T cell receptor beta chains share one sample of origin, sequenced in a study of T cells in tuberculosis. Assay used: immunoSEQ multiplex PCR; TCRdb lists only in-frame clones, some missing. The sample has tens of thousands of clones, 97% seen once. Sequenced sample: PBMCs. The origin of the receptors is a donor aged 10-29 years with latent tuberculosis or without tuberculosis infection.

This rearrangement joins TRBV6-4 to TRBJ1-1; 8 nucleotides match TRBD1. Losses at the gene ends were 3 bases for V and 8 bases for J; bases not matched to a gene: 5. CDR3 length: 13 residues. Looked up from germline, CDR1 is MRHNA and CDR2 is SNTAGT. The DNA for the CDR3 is TGTGCCAGCAGTGAGAGGACAGGGACCGAAGCTTTCTTT. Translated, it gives CASSERTGTEAFF.

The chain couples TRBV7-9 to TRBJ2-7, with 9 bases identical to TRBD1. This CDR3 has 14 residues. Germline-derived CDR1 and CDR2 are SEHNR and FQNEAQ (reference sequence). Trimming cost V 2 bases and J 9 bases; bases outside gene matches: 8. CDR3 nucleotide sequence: TGTGCCAGCAGCTTACCTGACAGGGGGAGGTTGCAGTACTTC. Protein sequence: CASSLPDRGRLQYF.

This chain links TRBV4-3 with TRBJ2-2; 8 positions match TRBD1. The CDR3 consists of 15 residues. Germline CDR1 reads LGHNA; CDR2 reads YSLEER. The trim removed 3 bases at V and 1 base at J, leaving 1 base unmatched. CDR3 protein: CASSQGTGNTGELFF. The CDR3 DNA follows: TGCGCCAGCAGCCAGGGGACAGGGAACACCGGGGAGCTGTTTTTT.

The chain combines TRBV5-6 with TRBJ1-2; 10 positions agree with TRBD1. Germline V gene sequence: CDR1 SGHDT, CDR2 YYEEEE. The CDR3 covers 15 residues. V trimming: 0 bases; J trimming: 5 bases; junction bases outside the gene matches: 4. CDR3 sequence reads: CASSLETGGWYGYTF. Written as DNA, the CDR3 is TGTGCCAGCAGCTTGGAGACAGGGGGCTGGTATGGCTACACCTTC.

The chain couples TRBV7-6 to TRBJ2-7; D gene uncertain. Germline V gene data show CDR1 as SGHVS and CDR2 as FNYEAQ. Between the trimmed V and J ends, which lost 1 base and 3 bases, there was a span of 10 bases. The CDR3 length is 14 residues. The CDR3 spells CASSLVYASYEQYF. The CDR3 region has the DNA TGTGCCAGCAGCTTAGTTTATGCTAGCTACGAGCAGTACTTC. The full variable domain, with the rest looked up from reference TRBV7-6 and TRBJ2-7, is GAGVSQSPRYKVTKRGQDVALRCDPISGHVSLYWYRQALGQGPEFLTYFNYEAQQDKSGLPNDRFSAERPEGSISTLTIQRTEQRDSAMYRCASSLVYASYEQYFGPGTRLTVT.

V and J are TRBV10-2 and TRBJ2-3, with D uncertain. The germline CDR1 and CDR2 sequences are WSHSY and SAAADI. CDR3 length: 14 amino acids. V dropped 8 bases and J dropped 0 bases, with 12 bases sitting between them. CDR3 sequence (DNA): TGCGCCAGCCTTTATAATCCCAGCACAGATACGCAGTATTTT. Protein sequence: CASLYNPSTDTQYF.

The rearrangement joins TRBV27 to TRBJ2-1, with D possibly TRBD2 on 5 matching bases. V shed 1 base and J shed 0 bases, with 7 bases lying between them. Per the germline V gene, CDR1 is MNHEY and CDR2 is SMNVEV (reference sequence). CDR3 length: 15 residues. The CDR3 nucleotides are TGTGCCAGCAGTTTATTGGGGAGCTCCTACAATGAGCAGTTCTTC. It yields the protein CASSLLGSSYNEQFF.

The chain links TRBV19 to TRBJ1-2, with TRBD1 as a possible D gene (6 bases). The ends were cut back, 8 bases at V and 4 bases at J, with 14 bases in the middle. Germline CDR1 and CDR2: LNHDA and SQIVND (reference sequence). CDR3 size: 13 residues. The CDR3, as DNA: TGTGCCAGTGCCACCGGGACACCCTATGGCTACACCTTC. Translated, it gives CASATGTPYGYTF.

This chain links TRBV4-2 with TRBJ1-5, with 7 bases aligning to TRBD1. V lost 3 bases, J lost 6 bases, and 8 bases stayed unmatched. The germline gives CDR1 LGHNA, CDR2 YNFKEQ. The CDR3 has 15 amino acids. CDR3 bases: TGTGCCAGCAGCCAGGACAGGCCTGGAGGTCAGCCCCAGCATTTT. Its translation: CASSQDRPGGQPQHF.

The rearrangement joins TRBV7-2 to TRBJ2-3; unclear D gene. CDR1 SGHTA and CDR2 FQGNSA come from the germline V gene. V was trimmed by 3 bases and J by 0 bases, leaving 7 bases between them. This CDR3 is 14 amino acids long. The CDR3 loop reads CASSFSGSTDTQYF. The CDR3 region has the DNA TGTGCCAGCAGCTTCTCAGGTAGCACAGATACGCAGTATTTT.

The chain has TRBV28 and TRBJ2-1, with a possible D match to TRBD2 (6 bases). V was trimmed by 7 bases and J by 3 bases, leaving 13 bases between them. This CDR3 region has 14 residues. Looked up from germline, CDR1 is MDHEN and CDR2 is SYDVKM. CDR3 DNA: TGTGCCAGCATCCCGGGAGTTTTCTACAATGAGCAGTTCTTC. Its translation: CASIPGVFYNEQFF.

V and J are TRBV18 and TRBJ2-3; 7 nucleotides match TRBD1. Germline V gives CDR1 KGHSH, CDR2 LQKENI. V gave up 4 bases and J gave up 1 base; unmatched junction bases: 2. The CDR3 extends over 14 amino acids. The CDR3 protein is CASSLDRGTDTQYF. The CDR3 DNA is TGTGCCAGCTCACTCGACAGGGGCACAGATACGCAGTATTTT.

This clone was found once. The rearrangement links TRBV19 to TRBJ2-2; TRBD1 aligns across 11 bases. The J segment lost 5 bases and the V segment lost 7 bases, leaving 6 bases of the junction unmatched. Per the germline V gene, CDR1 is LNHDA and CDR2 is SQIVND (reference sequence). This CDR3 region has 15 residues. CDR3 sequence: CASIPGTGGTGELFF. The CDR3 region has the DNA TGTGCCAGTATCCCCGGGACAGGGGGGACCGGGGAGCTGTTTTTT.

CDR3 region: CASSQDFRGDTQYF. In DNA form, the CDR3 reads TGCGCCAGCAGCCAAGACTTCAGAGGGGATACGCAGTATTTT. The chain carries TRBV4-3 and TRBJ2-3; the D gene is possibly TRBD2 (5 bases). The CDR3 has 14 amino acids. Trimming took 0 bases from V and 6 from J, leaving 10 bases between them. From germline, CDR1 is LGHNA and CDR2 YSLEER.

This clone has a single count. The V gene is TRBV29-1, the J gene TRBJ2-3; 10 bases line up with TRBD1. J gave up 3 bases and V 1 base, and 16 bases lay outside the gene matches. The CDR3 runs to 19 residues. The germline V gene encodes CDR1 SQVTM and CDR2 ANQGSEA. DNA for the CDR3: TGCAGCGTTGAAGGGCCCCCTTACCGGGACAGGGGTGCTACAGATACGCAGTATTTT. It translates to CSVEGPPYRDRGATDTQYF.

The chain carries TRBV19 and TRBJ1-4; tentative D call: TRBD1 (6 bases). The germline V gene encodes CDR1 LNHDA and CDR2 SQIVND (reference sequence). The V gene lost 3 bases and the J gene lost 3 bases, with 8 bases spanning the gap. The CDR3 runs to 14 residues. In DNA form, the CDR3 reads TGTGCCAGTAGTATCCGGACAGCTAATGAAAAACTGTTTTTT. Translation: CASSIRTANEKLFF.

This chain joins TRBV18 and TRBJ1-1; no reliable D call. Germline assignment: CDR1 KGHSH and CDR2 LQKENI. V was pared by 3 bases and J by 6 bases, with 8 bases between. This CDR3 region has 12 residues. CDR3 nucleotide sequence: TGTGCCAGCTCACCCCTCCGGTCTGAAGCTTTCTTT. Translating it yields CASSPLRSEAFF.

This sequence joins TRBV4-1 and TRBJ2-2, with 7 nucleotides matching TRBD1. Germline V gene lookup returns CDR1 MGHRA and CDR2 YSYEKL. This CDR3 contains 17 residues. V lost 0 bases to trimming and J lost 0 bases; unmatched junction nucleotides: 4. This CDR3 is CASSQDHQGANTGELFF. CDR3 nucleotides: TGCGCCAGCAGCCAAGATCATCAGGGGGCGAACACCGGGGAGCTGTTTTTT.

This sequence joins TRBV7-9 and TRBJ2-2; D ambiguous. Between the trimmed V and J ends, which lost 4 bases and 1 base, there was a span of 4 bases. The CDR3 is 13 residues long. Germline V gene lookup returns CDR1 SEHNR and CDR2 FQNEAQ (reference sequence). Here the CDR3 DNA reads TGTGCCAGCAGCTCAGAGAACACCGGGGAGCTGTTTTTT. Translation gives CASSSENTGELFF.

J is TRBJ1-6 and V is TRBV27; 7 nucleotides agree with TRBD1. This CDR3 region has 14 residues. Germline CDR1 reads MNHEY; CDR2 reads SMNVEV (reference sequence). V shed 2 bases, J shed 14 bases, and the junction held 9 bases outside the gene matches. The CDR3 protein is CASSLGRTGDALHF. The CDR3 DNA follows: TGTGCCAGCAGTTTAGGTAGGACAGGAGATGCCCTCCACTTT.

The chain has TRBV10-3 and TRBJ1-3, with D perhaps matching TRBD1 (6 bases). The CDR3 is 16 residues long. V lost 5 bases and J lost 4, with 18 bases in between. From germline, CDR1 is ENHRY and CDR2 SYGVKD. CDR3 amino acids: CAISTVTGTAGNTIYF. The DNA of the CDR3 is TGTGCCATCAGTACAGTCACAGGGACGGCCGGAAACACCATATATTTT.

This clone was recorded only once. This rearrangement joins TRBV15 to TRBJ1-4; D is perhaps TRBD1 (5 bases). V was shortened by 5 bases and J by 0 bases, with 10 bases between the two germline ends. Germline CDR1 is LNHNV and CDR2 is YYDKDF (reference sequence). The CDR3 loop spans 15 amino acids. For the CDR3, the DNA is TGTGCCACCAGCCCAAGACAGTCAACTAATGAAAAACTGTTTTTT. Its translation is CATSPRQSTNEKLFF.

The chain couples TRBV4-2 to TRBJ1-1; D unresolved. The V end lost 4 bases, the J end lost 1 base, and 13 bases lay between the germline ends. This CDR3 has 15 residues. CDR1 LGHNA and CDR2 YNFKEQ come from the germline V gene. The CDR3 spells CASSRLEVENTEAFF. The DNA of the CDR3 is TGTGCCAGCAGCCGCCTCGAGGTGGAGAACACTGAAGCTTTCTTT.

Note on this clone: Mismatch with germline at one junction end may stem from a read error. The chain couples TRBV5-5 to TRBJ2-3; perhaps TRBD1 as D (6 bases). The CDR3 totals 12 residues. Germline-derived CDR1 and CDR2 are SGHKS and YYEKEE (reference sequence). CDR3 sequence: CASSSGQIVTDF. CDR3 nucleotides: TGTGCCAGCAGCTCTGGACAGATAGTGACCGATTTT.

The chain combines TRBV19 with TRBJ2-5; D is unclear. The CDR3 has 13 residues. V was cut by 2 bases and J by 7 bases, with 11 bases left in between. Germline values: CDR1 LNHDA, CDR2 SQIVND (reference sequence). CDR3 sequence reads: CASSISLSGTQYF. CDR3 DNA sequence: TGTGCCAGTAGTATATCCTTGTCGGGGACCCAGTACTTC.

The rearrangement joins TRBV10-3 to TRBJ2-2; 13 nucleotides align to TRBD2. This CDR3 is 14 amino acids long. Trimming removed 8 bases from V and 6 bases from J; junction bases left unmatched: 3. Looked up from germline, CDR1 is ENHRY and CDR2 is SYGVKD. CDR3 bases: TGTGCCATCGCAGGACTAGCGGGAGCCGGGGAGCTGTTTTTT. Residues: CAIAGLAGAGELFF.

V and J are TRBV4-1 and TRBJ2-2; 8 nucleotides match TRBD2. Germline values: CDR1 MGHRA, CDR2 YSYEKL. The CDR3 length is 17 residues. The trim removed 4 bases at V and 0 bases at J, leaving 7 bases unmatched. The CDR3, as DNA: TGCGCCAGCAGCCTCCCAAGCGGGGGTACGAACACCGGGGAGCTGTTTTTT. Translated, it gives CASSLPSGGTNTGELFF.

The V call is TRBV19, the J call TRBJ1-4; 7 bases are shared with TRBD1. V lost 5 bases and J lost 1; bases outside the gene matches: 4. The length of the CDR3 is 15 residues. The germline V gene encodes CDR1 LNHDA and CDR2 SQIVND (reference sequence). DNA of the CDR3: TGTGCCAGTAGTGTATACAGGGGAACTAATGAAAAACTGTTTTTT. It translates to CASSVYRGTNEKLFF.

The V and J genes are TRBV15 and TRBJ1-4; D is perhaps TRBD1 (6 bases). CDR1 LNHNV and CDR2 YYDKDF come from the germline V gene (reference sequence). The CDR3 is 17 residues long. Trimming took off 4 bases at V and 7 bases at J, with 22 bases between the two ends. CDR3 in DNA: TGTGCCACCAGCAACTCGGCGGACAGTTTTGCTCTTGAAAAACTGTTTTTT. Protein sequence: CATSNSADSFALEKLFF.

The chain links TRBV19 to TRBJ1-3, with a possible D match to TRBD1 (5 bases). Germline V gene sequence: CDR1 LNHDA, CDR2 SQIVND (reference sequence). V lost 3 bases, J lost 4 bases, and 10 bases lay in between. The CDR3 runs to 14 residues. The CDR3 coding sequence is TGTGCCAGTAGTATCGGGGGTGGAGGAAACACCATATATTTT. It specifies CASSIGGGGNTIYF. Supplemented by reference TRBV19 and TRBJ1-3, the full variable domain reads DGGITQSPKYLFRKEGQNVTLSCEQNLNHDAMYWYRQDPGQGLRLIYYSQIVNDFQKGDIAEGYSVSREKKESFPLTVTSAQKNPTAFYLCASSIGGGGNTIYFGEGSWLTVV.